A single sample is the source of the 27 T cell receptor beta chains below, sequenced in a study of post-analysis software for immune sequencing data. Study-wide results and caveats: Comparison of patients with controls showed five TRBV segments more frequent in patients, TRBV5-6, TRBV5-1 and TRBV20-1 among them.

Their antigens are not known. Incorporated into the TCR beta cDNA libraries were unique molecular identifiers, which served to reduce PCR and sequencing biases. TCRdb used MiXCR to reprocess the PCR reads, holding one entry per CDR3 protein. The table shows about 810,000 distinct CDR3 sequences, with approximately 57% occurring only once. Sample: blood. These receptors originate from a girl aged 5-17 years with multiple sclerosis.

This sequence joins TRBV10-3 and TRBJ1-2; TRBD1 agrees at 11 bases. The V gene's germline CDR1 is ENHRY and CDR2 SYGVKD. This CDR3 is 14 amino acids long. V was pared by 6 bases and J by 0 bases, with 0 bases of the junction left unmatched. The CDR3 DNA sequence: TGTGCCATCAGGGGACAGGGGGCTAACTATGGCTACACCTTC. Protein sequence: CAIRGQGANYGYTF.

The chain has TRBV7-2 and TRBJ2-7, with D perhaps given as TRBD1 or TRBD2 (5 bases each). In germline, CDR1 is SGHTA, CDR2 FQGNSA. V was clipped by 5 bases and J by 3 bases, with 17 bases between them. This CDR3 contains 15 residues. CDR3 residues: CASSKGTFDGYEQYF. In DNA, the CDR3 is TGTGCCAGCAGCAAGGGGACGTTCGATGGCTACGAGCAGTACTTC.

The chain links TRBV12-3 or TRBV12-4 to TRBJ2-7; 12 bases match TRBD2. The junction had 11 bases not matched to a gene; V was cut back by 3 bases and J by 5 bases. The CDR3 is 17 residues long. DNA for the CDR3: TGTGCCAGCAGTTTCCAGACTAGCGGGAGTCCCCACGACGAGCAGTACTTC. It is translated as CASSFQTSGSPHDEQYF.

V is TRBV2 and J is TRBJ2-6; no clear D gene. The CDR3 contains 13 residues. Germline CDR1 is SNHLY and CDR2 is FYNNEI. With 11 bases removed from V and 0 bases from J, the gap between germline ends came to 8 bases. Here the CDR3 DNA reads TGTGCCGGAAGAAGCTCTGGGGCCAACGTCCTGACTTTC. This encodes CAGRSSGANVLTF.

The CDR3 DNA reads as TGTGCCAGCAGCGACCAAGCTAGCGGGAGCGACAATGAGCAGTTCTTC. Its protein product is CASSDQASGSDNEQFF. V and J are TRBV9 and TRBJ2-1; 10 bases are shared with TRBD2. After removal of 3 bases from V and 5 bases from J, the junction contained 8 bases not matched to a gene. CDR3 length equals 16 residues. CDR1 is SGDLS and CDR2 is YYNGEE in the germline V gene.

CDR3 protein: CASSGAGFSSPLHF. The CDR3 DNA sequence: TGTGCCAGCAGTGGTGCCGGGTTCAGTTCACCCCTCCACTTT. V usage is TRBV25-1 and J usage is TRBJ1-6, with D uncertain. Germline CDR1 reads MGHDK; CDR2 reads SYGVNS. V lost 4 bases, J lost 9 bases, and 13 bases lay in between. The CDR3 runs to 14 residues.

V is TRBV14 and J is TRBJ2-7; D remains ambiguous. V shed 7 bases and J shed 6 bases, with 16 bases lying between them. The CDR3 runs to 13 residues. The V gene's germline CDR1 is SGHDN and CDR2 FVKESK. CDR3 protein: CASNSRPHAEQYF. In nucleotides, the CDR3 is TGTGCCAGCAACTCCCGGCCCCATGCCGAGCAGTACTTC.

The gene calls are TRBV2 and TRBJ2-3, with no clear D. V was cut by 6 bases and J by 0 bases, with 13 bases left in between. Germline CDR1 reads SNHLY; CDR2 reads FYNNEI. The CDR3 has 15 residues. The CDR3 DNA reads TGTGCCAGCAGCGCGTCTCTTCTGAGCACAGATACGCAGTATTTT. Translation: CASSASLLSTDTQYF.

The chain uses TRBV29-1 and TRBJ2-4; the D gene is possibly TRBD2 (6 bases). The DNA end is more similar to TRBJ2-7, so the J call may be wrong. This CDR3 is built from 14 residues. The germline CDR1 and CDR2 sequences are SQVTM and ANQGSEA. The CDR3, as DNA: TGCAGCGTTGGTACGGGAGAGAGGAAAGGCGAGCAGTACTTC. Translated: CSVGTGERKGEQYF.

This clonotype was detected a few times. The chain combines TRBV11-1 with TRBJ2-1; 7 bases agree with TRBD2. V dropped 3 bases and J dropped 0; count of bases not matched to a gene: 5. Germline CDR1 is SGHAT and CDR2 is FQDESV (reference sequence). CDR3 length: 16 amino acids. The CDR3 is CASSFEGGGSYNEQFF. The CDR3 DNA is TGTGCCAGCAGCTTCGAGGGCGGGGGCTCCTACAATGAGCAGTTCTTC.

This clonotype came up a few times. The chain recombines TRBV20-1 with TRBJ2-3, with TRBD1 matching over 7 bases. J was trimmed by 7 bases and V by 5 bases; bases with no gene match: 15. Looked up from germline, CDR1 is DFQATT and CDR2 is SNEGSKA (reference sequence). This CDR3 is built from 15 residues. The CDR3 protein is CSAATGRPVVHTQYF. The CDR3 DNA reads as TGCAGTGCTGCGACAGGGCGGCCGGTCGTCCATACGCAGTATTTT.

This clonotype was detected only a few times. This chain connects TRBV6-1 to TRBJ2-1; D possibly corresponds to TRBD2 (5 bases). V was cut by 5 bases and J by 8 bases, with 13 bases left in between. The CDR3 is 13 residues long. The germline gives CDR1 MNHNS, CDR2 SASEGT. The CDR3 DNA is TGTGCCAGCAGTACGAGGGATTTCGATGAGCAGTTCTTC. Amino acids: CASSTRDFDEQFF.

This chain uses TRBV20-1 with TRBJ2-7; the match to TRBD2 covers 10 bases. Germline V gene lookup returns CDR1 DFQATT and CDR2 SNEGSKA (reference sequence). This CDR3 is built from 12 residues. V dropped 5 bases and J dropped 6; count of bases not matched to a gene: 4. The CDR3 region is CSAGGLAREQYF. Written as DNA, the CDR3 is TGCAGTGCTGGGGGACTAGCGCGCGAGCAGTACTTC.

The V call is TRBV20-1, the J call TRBJ1-1; D may be TRBD1 (5 bases). Germline loops: CDR1 DFQATT, CDR2 SNEGSKA (reference sequence). V was clipped by 0 bases and J by 3 bases, with 14 bases between them. The CDR3 contains 15 residues. The chain's CDR3 is CSARDGNRDHTEAFF. The CDR3 nucleotides read TGCAGTGCTAGAGATGGCAACCGGGACCACACTGAAGCTTTCTTT.

The chain uses TRBV28 and TRBJ2-5, with 12 bases matching TRBD1. The germline gives CDR1 MDHEN, CDR2 SYDVKM. V lost 0 bases, J lost 5 bases, and 10 bases stayed unmatched. CDR3 length: 18 amino acids. CDR3 bases: TGTGCCAGCAGTTTATGGAAACCGGGACAGGGGGCGAGGGAGACCCAGTACTTC. It is translated as CASSLWKPGQGARETQYF.

In this sample, this clonotype turned up a few times. V gene TRBV5-1 combines with J gene TRBJ2-3, with D perhaps matching TRBD2 (5 bases). CDR1 is SGHRS, CDR2 YFSETQ, per germline. This CDR3 spans 15 amino acids. V gave up 4 bases and J gave up 2 bases, with 14 bases separating them. The CDR3 nucleotides are TGCGCCAGCAGCCCGGCCAGAGGGATCACAGATACGCAGTATTTT. Protein: CASSPARGITDTQYF.

V is TRBV15 and J is TRBJ1-4; 8 nucleotides line up with TRBD1. Germline V gene data show CDR1 as LNHNV and CDR2 as YYDKDF (reference sequence). The junction had 13 bases not matched to a gene; V was cut back by 2 bases and J by 8 bases. This CDR3 region has 17 residues. The CDR3 protein is CATSRSHMGTGGEKLFF. In DNA, the CDR3 is TGTGCCACCAGCAGATCCCACATGGGGACAGGTGGGGAAAAACTGTTTTTT. Supplemented by reference TRBV15 and TRBJ1-4, the full variable domain reads DAMVIQNPRYQVTQFGKPVTLSCSQTLNHNVMYWYQQKSSQAPKLLFHYYDKDFNNEADTPDNFQSRRPNTSFCFLDIRSPGLGDTAMYLCATSRSHMGTGGEKLFFGSGTQLSVL.

This clonotype appeared a few times. Here the CDR3 DNA reads TGTGCCAGCAGCTCCCCCTCTAATGAAAAACTGTTTTTT. It codes for CASSSPSNEKLFF. The V gene is TRBV13, the J gene TRBJ1-4; the D is unclear. CDR1 and CDR2 (germline): PRHDT, FYEKMQ (reference sequence). Trimming left V 4 bases short and J 3 bases short, with 6 bases between. This CDR3 has 13 residues.

This rearrangement joins TRBV6-4 to TRBJ2-1; 9 positions match TRBD2. V lost 3 bases, J lost 6 bases, and 6 bases stayed unmatched. The CDR3 runs 15 residues. Germline loops: CDR1 MRHNA, CDR2 SNTAGT. The CDR3 nucleotides are TGTGCCAGCAGTGATGGGGGACTAGCTTCCAATGAGCAGTTCTTC. As protein: CASSDGGLASNEQFF.

V usage is TRBV7-2 and J usage is TRBJ2-5; TRBD2 is a possible D gene (6 bases). The CDR3 loop spans 16 amino acids. Germline V gene lookup returns CDR1 SGHTA and CDR2 FQGNSA. The V and J ends lost 3 bases and 1 base respectively, with 15 bases between them. In DNA, the CDR3 is TGTGCCAGCAGCTTTGCCTGGGACTTCACCCAAGAGACCCAGTACTTC. Amino acid sequence: CASSFAWDFTQETQYF.

The V and J genes are TRBV5-6 and TRBJ2-3; maybe TRBD1 (6 bases). Trimming took off 0 bases at V and 0 bases at J, with 14 bases between the two ends. Germline V gene data show CDR1 as SGHDT and CDR2 as YYEEEE. The CDR3 has 17 residues. CDR3 in DNA: TGTGCCAGCAGCTTGGATCTGGGGGCCACTAGCACAGATACGCAGTATTTT. Protein: CASSLDLGATSTDTQYF.

The chain recombines TRBV20-1 with TRBJ2-7; TRBD1 aligns across 7 bases. This CDR3 has 14 amino acids. The ends lost 5 bases at V and 0 bases at J; junction bases unmatched: 7. Germline lookup yields CDR1 DFQATT and CDR2 SNEGSKA (reference sequence). The CDR3 reads CSAGKDRFSYEQYF. The CDR3 coding sequence is TGCAGTGCTGGAAAGGACAGGTTCTCCTACGAGCAGTACTTC.

V is TRBV7-2 and J is TRBJ1-2, with 8 nucleotides matching TRBD1. With V trimmed by 5 bases and J by 2 bases, 7 bases remained unmatched. Germline-derived CDR1 and CDR2 are SGHTA and FQGNSA. The CDR3 spans 15 residues. CDR3: CASSTRTGSNYGYTF. The CDR3 DNA reads TGTGCCAGCAGCACGCGGACAGGGTCGAACTATGGCTACACCTTC.

This chain uses TRBV5-1 with TRBJ2-1, with 7 bases identical to TRBD1. Per the germline V gene, CDR1 is SGHRS and CDR2 is YFSETQ. The J segment lost 3 bases and the V segment lost 0 bases, leaving 3 bases of the junction unmatched. The CDR3 sequence is 15 residues long. The CDR3 region is CASSLEGALYNEQFF. CDR3 DNA sequence: TGCGCCAGCAGCTTGGAGGGGGCACTCTACAATGAGCAGTTCTTC.

The chain uses TRBV7-3 and TRBJ2-5; TRBD1 matches 7 bases. This CDR3 is 15 amino acids long. V shed 4 bases and J 2 bases; nucleotides not matched to a gene: 7. Germline CDR1 reads SGHTA; CDR2 reads FQGTGA. CDR3 amino acids: CASSSLDRPQETQYF. For the CDR3, the DNA is TGTGCCAGCAGCTCCTTGGACAGGCCACAAGAGACCCAGTACTTC.

The rearrangement uses TRBV20-1 and TRBJ2-7; D unresolved. V was shortened by 8 bases and J by 0 bases, with 11 bases between the two germline ends. Germline V CDR1 and CDR2: DFQATT, SNEGSKA (reference sequence). The CDR3 loop spans 12 amino acids. Written as DNA, the CDR3 is TGCAGTCCCCGCTCGGGCTCCTACGAGCAGTACTTC. Amino acid sequence: CSPRSGSYEQYF.

The chain recombines TRBV12-3 or TRBV12-4 with TRBJ1-1; 7 bases map to TRBD1. This CDR3 is 13 amino acids long. V shed 7 bases and J 6 bases; nucleotides not matched to a gene: 8. The CDR3 spells CASNGRGCAEAFF. Here the CDR3 DNA reads TGTGCCAGCAATGGCAGGGGGTGCGCTGAAGCTTTCTTT.